These 19 T cell receptor beta chains came from one sample sequenced in a study of T cell changes during pregnancy in multiple sclerosis. TCRdb keeps only in-frame clones here, not all; method: immunoSEQ multiplex PCR. The table includes 55,000 to 85,000 clones, 90% detected once. The material sequenced was peripheral blood, taken in the third trimester of pregnancy. All receptors derive from a female donor with multiple sclerosis, enrolled in a pregnancy study.

V gene TRBV9 combines with J gene TRBJ2-1, with TRBD2 matching 8 bases. V shed 3 bases and J 0 bases; nucleotides not matched to a gene: 2. In germline, CDR1 is SGDLS, CDR2 YYNGEE. The CDR3 is 15 amino acids. The DNA of the CDR3 is TGTGCCAGCAGCGAAAGCGGGAGCTCCTACAATGAGCAGTTCTTC. Its translation is CASSESGSSYNEQFF.

The V call is TRBV5-8, the J call TRBJ1-6, with a possible D match to TRBD1 (6 bases). Trimming pared 5 bases from V and 8 bases from J, leaving 17 bases between. The V gene's germline CDR1 is SGHTS and CDR2 YDEGEE. The CDR3 length is 15 residues. CDR3 sequence (DNA): TGTGCCAGCAGTACATATAAGGGGGAGTATTCACCCCTCCACTTT. This sequence encodes CASSTYKGEYSPLHF.

This clone turned up a few times. The chain employs TRBV4-3 and TRBJ1-3, with 7 bases matching TRBD1. With 0 bases clipped from V and 0 bases from J, the junction kept 2 bases outside the gene matches. Germline V gives CDR1 LGHNA, CDR2 YSLEER. This CDR3 has 16 residues. In DNA, the CDR3 is TGCGCCAGCAGCCAAGATCGGGACAGCTCTGGAAACACCATATATTTT. Translated, it gives CASSQDRDSSGNTIYF.

CDR3 sequence: CASSGTGTGFYEQYF. The CDR3 coding sequence is TGTGCCAGCAGCGGAACCGGGACAGGGTTCTACGAGCAGTACTTC. The rearrangement uses TRBV7-8 and TRBJ2-7; 9 bases map to TRBD1. The trim removed 5 bases at V and 3 bases at J, leaving 8 bases unmatched. The germline V gene has CDR1 SGHVS and CDR2 FQNEAQ. This CDR3 comprises 15 residues. The full variable domain, its missing parts supplied by reference TRBV7-8 and TRBJ2-7, is GAGVSQSPRYKVAKRGQDVALRCDPISGHVSLFWYQQALGQGPEFLTYFQNEAQLDKSGLPSDRFFAERPEGSVSTLKIQRTQQEDSAVYLCASSGTGTGFYEQYFGPGTRLTVT.

J is TRBJ2-3 and V is TRBV5-1, with D perhaps matching TRBD1 (5 bases). V lost 2 bases and J 4 bases, leaving 11 bases between the germline ends. This CDR3 is 14 amino acids long. CDR1 is SGHRS and CDR2 is YFSETQ in the germline V gene. CDR3 in amino acids: CASSLGVGADTQYF. CDR3 nucleotide sequence: TGCGCCAGCAGCTTAGGGGTAGGCGCAGATACGCAGTATTTT.

The chain links TRBV5-6 to TRBJ1-1; no reliable D call. V gave up 2 bases and J gave up 6 bases, with 11 bases separating them. The CDR3 has 13 residues. CDR1 is SGHDT, CDR2 YYEEEE, per germline. The CDR3 loop reads CASSFFSAAEAFF. In DNA form, the CDR3 reads TGTGCCAGCAGCTTTTTTAGTGCGGCTGAAGCTTTCTTT.

The genes are TRBV27 and TRBJ2-7, with D perhaps TRBD2 (6 bases). V was cut by 0 bases and J by 0 bases, with 9 bases left in between. This CDR3 is built from 15 residues. Germline values: CDR1 MNHEY, CDR2 SMNVEV (reference sequence). The CDR3 reads CASSLSQGLSYEQYF. Written as DNA, the CDR3 is TGTGCCAGCAGTTTATCGCAGGGACTCTCCTACGAGCAGTACTTC.

This chain uses TRBV29-1 with TRBJ2-7; D is possibly TRBD1 (6 bases). V lost 1 base and J lost 0, with 16 bases in between. Germline V CDR1 and CDR2: SQVTM, ANQGSEA. The CDR3 totals 16 residues. The CDR3 reads CSVEGGGRQGSYEQYF. The CDR3 DNA is TGCAGCGTTGAAGGAGGGGGACGGCAGGGCTCCTACGAGCAGTACTTC.

This chain uses TRBV6-6 with TRBJ2-7, with 10 bases fitting TRBD1. In germline, CDR1 is MNHNY, CDR2 SVGAGI (reference sequence). The CDR3 loop spans 14 amino acids. The V segment lost 8 bases and the J segment 2 bases; nucleotides outside the gene matches: 6. The chain's CDR3 is CASGRDRGTYEQYF. In DNA, the CDR3 is TGTGCCAGCGGAAGGGACAGGGGTACCTACGAGCAGTACTTC.

The V gene is TRBV4-3, the J gene TRBJ2-7, with D tentatively TRBD1 (6 bases). V lost 5 bases to trimming and J lost 6 bases, with 17 bases between them. The CDR3 covers 14 residues. Per germline, CDR1 LGHNA and CDR2 YSLEER. The DNA of the CDR3 is TGCGCCAGCAGCAACCGGGACAAGAGGAGCGAGCAGTACTTC. This gives the protein CASSNRDKRSEQYF.

The rearrangement links TRBV5-6 to TRBJ2-1; 7 bases agree with TRBD1. CDR1 is SGHDT and CDR2 is YYEEEE in the germline V gene. The J segment lost 4 bases and the V segment lost 2 bases, leaving 6 bases of the junction unmatched. This CDR3 region has 15 residues. The CDR3 nucleotides read TGTGCCAGCAGCTTTAGGCCAGGGGGTTACAATGAGCAGTTCTTC. Translating gives CASSFRPGGYNEQFF.

The gene calls are TRBV6-5 and TRBJ2-7; 8 positions match TRBD2. The J segment lost 0 bases and the V segment lost 4 bases, leaving 5 bases of the junction unmatched. Per germline, CDR1 MNHEY and CDR2 SVGAGI. The CDR3 has 15 amino acids. The CDR3 DNA follows: TGTGCCAGCAGTTTAGGGACTAGGGGCTCCTACGAGCAGTACTTC. This gives the protein CASSLGTRGSYEQYF.

CDR3 in amino acids: CASSQQGSNSPLHF. The DNA for the CDR3 is TGTGCCAGCAGCCAACAGGGCTCTAATTCACCCCTCCACTTT. The chain combines TRBV7-3 with TRBJ1-6; the D gene is possibly TRBD1 (6 bases). The germline V and J ends were trimmed by 5 bases and 6 bases, with 11 bases remaining between them. This CDR3 has 14 amino acids. Per the germline V gene, CDR1 is SGHTA and CDR2 is FQGTGA.

J is TRBJ1-1 and V is TRBV6-5; 10 nucleotides match TRBD1. The CDR3 has 14 amino acids. In germline, CDR1 is MNHEY, CDR2 SVGAGI. V lost 5 bases and J lost 5; bases outside the gene matches: 5. CDR3 amino acids: CASSRQGAGTEAFF. CDR3 bases: TGTGCCAGCAGTCGACAGGGGGCAGGGACTGAAGCTTTCTTT.

The V gene is TRBV5-1, the J gene TRBJ2-5; D unclear. The tail of the sequence fits TRBJ2-7 better, so the J call may be wrong. The CDR3 is 13 amino acids. Germline V gives CDR1 SGHRS, CDR2 YFSETQ. CDR3: CASSLYGSYEQYF. The CDR3 nucleotides read TGCGCCAGCAGCTTATACGGGTCCTACGAGCAGTACTTC.

The gene calls are TRBV19 and TRBJ1-2; 8 bases map to TRBD1. There are 18 residues in the CDR3. The V gene's germline CDR1 is LNHDA and CDR2 SQIVND (reference sequence). J was trimmed by 0 bases and V by 7 bases; bases with no gene match: 16. The CDR3 spells CASTPGDRSVPPNYGYTF. CDR3 in DNA: TGTGCCAGTACCCCTGGGGACAGGTCGGTCCCCCCTAACTATGGCTACACCTTC.

V gene TRBV19 combines with J gene TRBJ1-2, with a tentative D call TRBD1 (6 bases). This CDR3 spans 14 amino acids. V was trimmed by 1 base and J by 8 bases, leaving 14 bases between them. Germline lookup yields CDR1 LNHDA and CDR2 SQIVND (reference sequence). CDR3 nucleotide sequence: TGTGCCAGTAGTATAGTAGAGGGGGTTCGCGGCTACACCTTC. Protein sequence: CASSIVEGVRGYTF.

This chain joins TRBV9 and TRBJ1-4; D gene unclear. The V gene lost 1 base and the J gene lost 0 bases, with 10 bases spanning the gap. From germline, CDR1 is SGDLS and CDR2 YYNGEE. The CDR3 totals 16 residues. CDR3 DNA sequence: TGTGCCAGCAGCGTAACTGCTTATGCAACTAATGAAAAACTGTTTTTT. It translates to CASSVTAYATNEKLFF.

The CDR3 region is CASRNPTVAGNQPQHF. Written as DNA, the CDR3 is TGTGCCAGTAGGAACCCGACAGTGGCGGGCAATCAGCCCCAGCATTTT. The rearrangement joins TRBV19 to TRBJ1-5; weak D call: TRBD1 (5 bases). This CDR3 has 16 residues. Trimming cost V 6 bases and J 2 bases, with 17 bases left between them. CDR1 and CDR2 from the germline V gene are LNHDA and SQIVND (reference sequence).